This T cell receptor (beta chain) appears in the sequencing data of a study of cytomegalovirus exposure and HLA in healthy donors. Method: immunoSEQ multiplex PCR; TCRdb's copy keeps in-frame clones and lacks some. The sample holds more than 250,000 clones, approximately 90% seen once. There are 13 residues in the CDR3. Germline CDR1 and CDR2: SNHLY and FYNNEI. V gave up 4 bases and J gave up 6 bases, with 11 bases separating them. The roughly 120-subject validation cohort, separate from the approximately 660-subject first cohort, included the donors. The chain recombines TRBV2 with TRBJ2-3; D possibly corresponds to TRBD2 (6 bases). The sequence was obtained from a woman younger than 35 in good health and CMV-seronegative. The sample was PBMCs. DNA of the CDR3: TGTGCCAGCAGTGCCGGGAGCGGGGATACGCAGTATTTT. Protein product: CASSAGSGDTQYF. The entire variable domain, with the rest obtained from reference TRBV2 and TRBJ2-3, is as follows: EPEVTQTPSHQVTQMGQEVILRCVPISNHLYFYWYRQILGQKVEFLVSFYNNEISEKSEIFDDQFSVERPDGSNFTLKIRSTKLEDSAMYFCASSAGSGDTQYFGPGTRLTVL.